These 11 T cell receptor beta chains share one sample of origin, sequenced in a study of Ad26.COV2.S vaccination and SARS-CoV-2 variants (dated by TCRdb to the early 2020s). Libraries were constructed by the immunoSEQ multiplex PCR assay. TCRdb holds this immuneACCESS table with in-frame rearrangements only. Some clones are missing; in checked studies, unresolved V genes explain under half, and the rest has no known cause. This sample has about 97,000 clones in its table, and around 80% of those were observed once. Of the sample, roughly 17% falls within the top ten clones. In the paper's terms, the time point label means: individuals recovered from natural SARS-CoV-2 infection. Sequencing used peripheral blood, obtained after recovery from COVID-19. The origin of the receptors is a human donor who had recovered from COVID-19.

This clone appeared once. This chain uses TRBV9 with TRBJ2-2; TRBD2 agrees at 13 bases. This CDR3 region has 16 residues. Germline loops: CDR1 SGDLS, CDR2 YYNGEE. Trimming at V came to 2 bases and at J to 5 bases, leaving 3 bases not matched to a gene. CDR3 DNA: TGTGCCAGCAGCGTGGGGACTAGCGGGGCTACCGGGGAGCTGTTTTTT. Translation gives CASSVGTSGATGELFF.

The rearrangement links TRBV4-2 to TRBJ1-2; the D gene is possibly TRBD1 (5 bases). V shed 5 bases and J shed 0 bases, with 16 bases lying between them. Germline values: CDR1 LGHNA, CDR2 YNFKEQ. The CDR3 has 16 amino acids. The CDR3 sequence: CASSGGGGGTNYGYTF. DNA of the CDR3: TGTGCCAGCAGCGGAGGTGGGGGAGGAACTAACTATGGCTACACCTTC.

The chain carries TRBV29-1 and TRBJ1-6; D is ambiguous. The ends were cut back, 7 bases at V and 1 base at J, with 5 bases in the middle. Germline V gives CDR1 SQVTM, CDR2 ANQGSEA. The CDR3 covers 12 residues. In DNA, the CDR3 is TGCAGCGCCGGATCCTATAATTCACCCCTCCACTTT. Protein sequence: CSAGSYNSPLHF.

The chain employs TRBV7-2 and TRBJ2-1; the match to TRBD2 covers 12 bases. The CDR3 runs to 14 residues. The junction had 2 bases not matched to a gene; V was cut back by 1 base and J by 10 bases. Germline CDR1 and CDR2: SGHTA and FQGNSA. DNA for the CDR3: TGTGCCAGCAGCTTAGGACTAGCGGGGGACGAGCAGTTCTTC. Its translation is CASSLGLAGDEQFF.

The DNA for the CDR3 is TGTGCCAGCAGCCTACGTATCCAGGGTCTTGAGAATGAGCAGTTCTTC. It translates to CASSLRIQGLENEQFF. The J gene is TRBJ2-1, the V gene TRBV7-6; weak D call: TRBD1 (5 bases). V dropped 5 bases and J dropped 7 bases, with 21 bases sitting between them. The CDR3 is 16 amino acids. CDR1 and CDR2 from the germline V gene are SGHVS and FNYEAQ. The whole variable domain, filled in from reference TRBV7-6 and TRBJ2-1, reads GAGVSQSPRYKVTKRGQDVALRCDPISGHVSLYWYRQALGQGPEFLTYFNYEAQQDKSGLPNDRFSAERPEGSISTLTIQRTEQRDSAMYRCASSLRIQGLENEQFFGPGTRLTVL.

The chain has TRBV5-6 and TRBJ1-1, with no clear D. The CDR3 length is 13 residues. V was cut by 2 bases and J by 2 bases, with 7 bases left in between. The germline V gene has CDR1 SGHDT and CDR2 YYEEEE. CDR3 in amino acids: CASSFSPNTEAFF. CDR3 sequence (DNA): TGTGCCAGCAGCTTCAGTCCTAACACTGAAGCTTTCTTT. The whole variable domain, filled in from reference TRBV5-6 and TRBJ1-1, reads DAGVTQSPTHLIKTRGQQVTLRCSPKSGHDTVSWYQQALGQGPQFIFQYYEEEERQRGNFPDRFSGHQFPNYSSELNVNALLLGDSALYLCASSFSPNTEAFFGQGTRLTVV.

The chain is built from TRBV28 and TRBJ2-3; tentatively, D is TRBD1 (6 bases). CDR3 length: 15 residues. CDR1 and CDR2 (germline): MDHEN, SYDVKM. Trimming took off 5 bases at V and 0 bases at J, with 12 bases between the two ends. CDR3 in amino acids: CASSARDISTDTQYF. The DNA for the CDR3 is TGTGCCAGCAGTGCTCGGGACATAAGCACAGATACGCAGTATTTT.

The chain has TRBV24-1 and TRBJ2-5; D is possibly TRBD1 (5 bases). The CDR3 extends over 13 amino acids. V lost 2 bases to trimming and J lost 2 bases, with 5 bases between them. Germline CDR1 is KGHDR and CDR2 is SFDVKD. CDR3 coding DNA: TGTGCCACCAGTGATTCAGGGCAAGAGACCCAGTACTTC. Its translation is CATSDSGQETQYF.

This chain links TRBV3-1 (or the pseudogene TRBV3-2) with TRBJ2-1; 9 bases map to TRBD1. This CDR3 is 13 amino acids long. Germline CDR1 reads LGHDT; CDR2 reads YNNKEL (reference sequence). V lost 4 bases to trimming and J lost 10 bases; unmatched junction nucleotides: 5. The CDR3 DNA follows: TGTGCCAGCAGCCGCCTCACAGGGGGCGAGCAGTTCTTC. Translated: CASSRLTGGEQFF.

V gene TRBV2 combines with J gene TRBJ1-1, with unresolved D. Trimming pared 8 bases from V and 11 bases from J, leaving 18 bases between. There are 12 residues in the CDR3. The germline V gene has CDR1 SNHLY and CDR2 FYNNEI. CDR3 DNA sequence: TGTGCCAGCGGTTTATGGCTCTACGGGGCTTTCTTT. This codes for CASGLWLYGAFF.

There are a few counts of this clone. The identical CDR3 is also encoded by other nucleotide sequences in the sample. This chain connects TRBV7-3 to TRBJ1-1; D not resolved. The CDR3 contains 13 residues. The germline V gene has CDR1 SGHTA and CDR2 FQGTGA. Trimming cost V 2 bases and J 1 base, with 5 bases left between them. The chain's CDR3 is CASSLQQNTEAFF. The CDR3 DNA is TGTGCCAGCAGCTTACAGCAGAACACTGAAGCTTTCTTT.